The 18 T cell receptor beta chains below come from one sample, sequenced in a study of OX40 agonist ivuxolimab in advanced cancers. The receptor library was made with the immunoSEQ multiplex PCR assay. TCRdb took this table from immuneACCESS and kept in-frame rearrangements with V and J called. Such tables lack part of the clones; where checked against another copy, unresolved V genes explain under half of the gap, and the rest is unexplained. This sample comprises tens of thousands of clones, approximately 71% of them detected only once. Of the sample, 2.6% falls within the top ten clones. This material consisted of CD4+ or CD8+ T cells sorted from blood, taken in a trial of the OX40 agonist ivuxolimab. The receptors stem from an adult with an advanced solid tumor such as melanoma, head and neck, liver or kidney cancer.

DNA of the CDR3: TGTGCCAGCAGTTTACGACAGCTTAATGAAAAACTGTTTTTT. This gives the protein CASSLRQLNEKLFF. This chain uses TRBV28 with TRBJ1-4; D is possibly TRBD1 (5 bases). CDR1 is MDHEN and CDR2 is SYDVKM in the germline V gene. This CDR3 contains 14 residues. V lost 2 bases and J lost 4, with 8 bases in between.

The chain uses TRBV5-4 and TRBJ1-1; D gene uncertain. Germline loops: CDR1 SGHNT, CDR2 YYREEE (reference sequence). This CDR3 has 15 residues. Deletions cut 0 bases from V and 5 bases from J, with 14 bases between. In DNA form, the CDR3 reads TGTGCCAGCAGCTTGGCCGGGCGGGGAGGAACTGAAGCTTTCTTT. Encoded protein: CASSLAGRGGTEAFF.

The CDR3 here is CASNSGVSGDTQYF. The CDR3 bases are TGTGCCAGCAACTCAGGGGTATCGGGAGATACGCAGTATTTT. The rearrangement joins TRBV28 to TRBJ2-3; TRBD1 is a possible D gene (6 bases). Looked up from germline, CDR1 is MDHEN and CDR2 is SYDVKM. CDR3 size: 14 residues. Trimming took 7 bases from V and 5 from J, leaving 16 bases between them.

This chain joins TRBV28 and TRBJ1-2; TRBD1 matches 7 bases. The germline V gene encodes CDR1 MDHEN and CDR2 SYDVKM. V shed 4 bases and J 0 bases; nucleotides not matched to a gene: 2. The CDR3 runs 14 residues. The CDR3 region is CASSSGTANYGYTF. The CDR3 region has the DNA TGTGCCAGCAGTTCCGGGACAGCTAACTATGGCTACACCTTC.

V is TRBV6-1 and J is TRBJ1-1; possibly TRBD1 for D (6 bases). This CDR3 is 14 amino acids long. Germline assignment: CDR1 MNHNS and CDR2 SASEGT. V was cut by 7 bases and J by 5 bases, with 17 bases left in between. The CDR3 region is CASTLQMRGTEAFF. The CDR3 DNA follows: TGTGCCAGCACCCTACAAATGAGGGGGACTGAAGCTTTCTTT.

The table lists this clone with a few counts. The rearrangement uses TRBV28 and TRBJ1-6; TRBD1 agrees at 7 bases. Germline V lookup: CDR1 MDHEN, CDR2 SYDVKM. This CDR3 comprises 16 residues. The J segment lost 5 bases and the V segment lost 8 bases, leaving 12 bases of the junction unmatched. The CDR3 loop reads CASLTAGTANNSPLHF. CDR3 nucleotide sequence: TGTGCCAGCCTCACCGCCGGGACAGCAAATAATTCACCCCTCCACTTT.

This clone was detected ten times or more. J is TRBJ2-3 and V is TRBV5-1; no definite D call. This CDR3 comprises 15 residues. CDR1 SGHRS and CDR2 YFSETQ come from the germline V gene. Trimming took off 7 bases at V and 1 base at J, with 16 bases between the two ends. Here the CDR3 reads CASLSVGFGTDTQYF. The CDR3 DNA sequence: TGCGCCAGCCTCAGTGTAGGGTTCGGCACAGATACGCAGTATTTT.

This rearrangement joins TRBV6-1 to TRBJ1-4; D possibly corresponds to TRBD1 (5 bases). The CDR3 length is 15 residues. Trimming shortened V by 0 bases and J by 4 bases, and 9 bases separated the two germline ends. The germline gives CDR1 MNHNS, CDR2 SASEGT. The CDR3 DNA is TGTGCCAGCAGTGAAGCGTCGGGGGTTAATGAAAAACTGTTTTTT. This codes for CASSEASGVNEKLFF.

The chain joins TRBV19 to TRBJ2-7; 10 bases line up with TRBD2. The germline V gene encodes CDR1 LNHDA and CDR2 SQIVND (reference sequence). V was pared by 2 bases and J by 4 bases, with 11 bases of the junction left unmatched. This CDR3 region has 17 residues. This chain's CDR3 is CASSISFSGRARYEQYF. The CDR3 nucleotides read TGTGCCAGTAGTATATCATTCAGCGGGAGGGCCAGATACGAGCAGTACTTC.

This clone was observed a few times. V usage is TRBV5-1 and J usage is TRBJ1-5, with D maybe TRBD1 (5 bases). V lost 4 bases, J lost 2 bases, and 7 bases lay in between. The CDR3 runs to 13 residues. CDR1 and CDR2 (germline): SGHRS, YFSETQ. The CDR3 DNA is TGCGCCAGCAGCAGGGACGGCAATCAGCCCCAGCATTTT. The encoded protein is CASSRDGNQPQHF.

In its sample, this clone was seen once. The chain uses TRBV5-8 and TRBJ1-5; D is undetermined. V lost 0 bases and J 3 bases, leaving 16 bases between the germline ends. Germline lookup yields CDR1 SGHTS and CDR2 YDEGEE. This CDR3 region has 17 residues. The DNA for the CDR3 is TGTGCCAGCAGCTTGGCCTCTACAGCGAATATCAATCAGCCCCAGCATTTT. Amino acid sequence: CASSLASTANINQPQHF.

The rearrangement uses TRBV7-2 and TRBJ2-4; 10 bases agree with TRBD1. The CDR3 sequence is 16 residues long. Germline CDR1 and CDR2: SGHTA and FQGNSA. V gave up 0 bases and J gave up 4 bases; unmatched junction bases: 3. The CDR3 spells CASSLAGTGAKNIQYF. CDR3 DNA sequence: TGTGCCAGCAGCTTAGCTGGGACAGGGGCTAAAAACATTCAGTACTTC.

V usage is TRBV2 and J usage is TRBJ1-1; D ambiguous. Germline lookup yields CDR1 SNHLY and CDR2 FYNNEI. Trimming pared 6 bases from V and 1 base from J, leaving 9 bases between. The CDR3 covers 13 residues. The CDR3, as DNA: TGTGCCAGCAGCGTTCAGGAGAACACTGAAGCTTTCTTT. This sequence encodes CASSVQENTEAFF.

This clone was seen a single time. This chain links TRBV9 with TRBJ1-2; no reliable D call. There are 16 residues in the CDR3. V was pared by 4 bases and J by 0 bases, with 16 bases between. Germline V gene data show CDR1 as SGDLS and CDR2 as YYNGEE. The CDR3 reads CASSYTAGLANYGYTF. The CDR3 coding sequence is TGTGCCAGCAGCTATACAGCGGGCCTGGCTAACTATGGCTACACCTTC. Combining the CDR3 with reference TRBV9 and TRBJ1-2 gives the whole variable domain DSGVTQTPKHLITATGQRVTLRCSPRSGDLSVYWYQQSLDQGLQFLIQYYNGEERAKGNILERFSAQQFPDLHSELNLSSLELGDSALYFCASSYTAGLANYGYTFGSGTRLTVV.

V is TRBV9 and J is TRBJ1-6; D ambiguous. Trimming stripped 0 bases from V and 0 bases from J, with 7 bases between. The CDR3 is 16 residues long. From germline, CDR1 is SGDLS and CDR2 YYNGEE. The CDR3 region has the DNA TGTGCCAGCAGCGTAGGGGGTAGCTCCTATAATTCACCCCTCCACTTT. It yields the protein CASSVGGSSYNSPLHF.

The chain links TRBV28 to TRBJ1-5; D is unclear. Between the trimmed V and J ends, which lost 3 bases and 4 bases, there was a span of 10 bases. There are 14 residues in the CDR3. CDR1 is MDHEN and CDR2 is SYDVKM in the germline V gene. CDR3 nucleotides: TGTGCCAGCAGTTTCGGGAACTGGAATCAGCCCCAGCATTTT. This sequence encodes CASSFGNWNQPQHF.

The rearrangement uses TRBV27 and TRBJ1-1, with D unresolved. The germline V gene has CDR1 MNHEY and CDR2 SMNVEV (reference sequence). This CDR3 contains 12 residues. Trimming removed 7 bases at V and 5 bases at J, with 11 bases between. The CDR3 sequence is CASTDGWTEAFF. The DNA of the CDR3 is TGTGCCAGCACCGACGGGTGGACTGAAGCTTTCTTT.

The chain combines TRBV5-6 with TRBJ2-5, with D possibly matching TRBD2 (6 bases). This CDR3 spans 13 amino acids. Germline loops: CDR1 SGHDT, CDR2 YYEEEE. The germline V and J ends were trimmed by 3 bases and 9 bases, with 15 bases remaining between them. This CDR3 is CASSSGSRGAQYF. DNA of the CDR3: TGTGCCAGCAGCTCCGGGAGCCGTGGGGCCCAGTACTTC. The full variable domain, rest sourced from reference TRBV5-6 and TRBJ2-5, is DAGVTQSPTHLIKTRGQQVTLRCSPKSGHDTVSWYQQALGQGPQFIFQYYEEEERQRGNFPDRFSGHQFPNYSSELNVNALLLGDSALYLCASSSGSRGAQYFGPGTRLLVL.